This T cell receptor (beta chain) appears in the sequencing data of a study of radiation and T cells in renal cell carcinoma (dated by TCRdb to the early 2020s). About the full investigation: Samples were obtained from a clinical trial, in which 15 Gy stereotactic body radiation therapy was delivered to primary renal cell carcinomas and nephrectomy was performed 4 weeks later. In total, fewer than 55 samples, comprising 25 or so tumors and roughly 27 peripheral blood samples, were subjected to TCR beta sequencing. Across all 50 or so samples, 4,000,000 or so unique CDR3 nucleotide sequences, encoding roughly 3 million unique CDR3 amino acid sequences, were identified. Broad study findings and their caveats: Because pretreatment tumor biopsies were not available, the study could not determine whether clonotypes were already present within the tumor at baseline. An increase in top tumor clonotypes in blood was observed from baseline to 2 weeks post-radiation, followed by contraction by 4 weeks, which was taken to suggest transient expansion of tumor-resident clones. Dynamics of the blood repertoire were not tracked past 4 weeks after treatment. With a single-armed trial design, the study had no way to address how radiation dose or scheduling affects the TCR repertoire.

This clone was seen just once. Its cognate antigen has yet to be identified. Base qualities are not recorded, but no much larger clone differs from it by a single base. Following the manufacturer's recommendations, the immunoSEQ kit was used to generate TCR beta libraries from genomic DNA. For library preparation, a first multiplex PCR was performed with proprietary primers, followed by a second PCR in which unique barcodes were added, and bead cleanups were performed after each round. A kit-provided positive control reaction and a negative control reaction were included in every sample batch. The final libraries underwent checking on an Agilent 4200 TapeStation D1000 ScreenTape, volumetric pooling, and quantification by qPCR. An Illumina NextSeq500 fitted with a MidOutput 150-cycle cartridge performed the sequencing, running 156 Read1 cycles and 15 Index1 cycles with the kit's custom primers. The pooled library was loaded at around 1 pM with a roughly 20% PhiX control spike-in. Turning to the authors' computational methods: Vendor-processed data were analyzed in R, with a clonotype defined as all T cells sharing the same CDR3 nucleotide sequence. In the clone abundance analyses, frequencies in each sample were normalized to that sample's 10,000 most abundant clones. Public T cell clones, which averaged fewer than five per sample, were removed prior to analysis. A difference in abundance of at least 32-fold between compartments was used to define tumor-enriched and baseline blood-enriched clonotypes. A beta-binomial differential abundance model was applied to find clonotypes that expanded or contracted between blood time points. Tumor-blood repertoire similarity was measured with the Baroni-Urbani and Buser coefficient, and group comparisons used two-tailed Wilcoxon tests in R. Not all clones reach the TCRdb copy of this immuneACCESS table, which keeps in-frame sequences only. Checked studies attribute under half of the gap to unresolved V genes and leave the rest unexplained. V and J calls and clone size follow that table, whereas D and trimming were derived from the DNA. Within this sample are about 130,000 clones, with approximately 91% of them counted one time only. Around 11% of the sample is held by the ten biggest clonotypes.

The germline V gene supplies CDR1 SGHTA and CDR2 FQGNSA. Deletion took 4 bases off V and 4 bases off J, with a span of 23 bases between the germline ends. From its cysteine to its phenylalanine, the CDR3 spans 17 amino acids. The CDR3 DNA has 51 bases and is translated from base 1. The time point label here, explained by the study, means: baseline pretreatment blood. In the paper's terms, the treatment or condition label means: 15 Gy SBRT to primary tumor, nephrectomy 4 weeks later. To track tumor-enriched clonotypes, serial peripheral blood was sampled from radiation-treated patients at baseline and at 2 weeks and 4 weeks after SBRT. Renal cell carcinoma with clear cell pathology was present in all patients. The QIAamp DNA Blood Mini Kit (Qiagen) was used to prepare genomic DNA for TCR sequencing. Only samples passing all quality control checks were included in the analyses.

The receptor's source is a woman aged 45 to 65 with renal cell carcinoma. Sample: blood, taken from a patient whose treatment included radiotherapy and nephrectomy. The rearranged segments are TRBV7-2 and TRBJ2-7; the D call is possibly TRBD1 or TRBD2, each sharing 6 bases. CDR3 sequence: CASSSLYREARDYEQYF. The nucleotide sequence is given as TGTGCCAGCAGCTCACTGTACAGGGAGGCGAGGGATTACGAGCAGTACTTC.